These T cell receptor beta chains were read from a single sample in a study of blood T cells in healthy people across ages. TCRdb recomputed calls from the 5' RACE reads with MiXCR, one row per CDR3 protein. The sample includes approximately 1.5 million distinct CDR3 sequences, roughly 32% of them seen just once. Sequenced input: blood. The source of these receptors is a woman aged 25 to 39 in good health. Both conserved end residues are part of each CDR3. The order of the fields is CDR3 protein, CDR3 DNA, clone size, D gene, V gene, J gene. A D gene is named only where the DNA matches it firmly. A row's size may be missing; if present it is once, few, many or a size class.

CDR3 protein: CTSSLLEEQYF; CDR3 DNA: TGCACCAGCAGCTTGTTGGAGGAGCAGTACTTC; clone size: NA; D gene: NA; V gene: TRBV5-1; J gene: TRBJ2-7
CDR3 protein: CASSPPAQGSHIQYF; CDR3 DNA: TGTGCCAGCAGCCCCCCCGCGCAGGGTTCGCACATTCAGTACTTC; clone size: NA; D gene: NA; V gene: TRBV7-9; J gene: TRBJ2-4
CDR3 protein: CASSLTDRGYEQFF; CDR3 DNA: TGCGCCAGCAGCCTTACGGACAGGGGCTATGAGCAGTTCTTC; clone size: NA; D gene: TRBD1; V gene: TRBV5-1; J gene: TRBJ2-1
CDR3 protein: CSARDLENTGAFF; CDR3 DNA: TGCAGTGCTAGAGATTTGGAGAACACTGGAGCTTTCTTT; clone size: NA; D gene: NA; V gene: TRBV20-1; J gene: TRBJ1-1
CDR3 protein: CSARPGTGFNTEAFF; CDR3 DNA: TGCAGTGCTAGGCCCGGGACAGGGTTTAACACTGAAGCTTTCTTT; clone size: NA; D gene: TRBD1; V gene: TRBV20-1; J gene: TRBJ1-1
CDR3 protein: CASSSVRRPDYEQYF; CDR3 DNA: TGTGCCAGCAGCTCCGTGCGACGTCCCGACTACGAGCAGTACTTC; clone size: NA; D gene: NA; V gene: TRBV11-1; J gene: TRBJ2-7
CDR3 protein: CASSHGRGRETQYF; CDR3 DNA: TGTGCCAGCAGCCACGGACGGGGACGAGAGACCCAGTACTTC; clone size: NA; D gene: NA; V gene: TRBV11-2; J gene: TRBJ2-5
CDR3 protein: CASSKEGAGTQYF; CDR3 DNA: TGTGCCAGCAGCAAGGAAGGGGCAGGGACCCAGTACTTC; clone size: few; D gene: NA; V gene: TRBV9; J gene: TRBJ2-5
CDR3 protein: CSASARTASNEKLFF; CDR3 DNA: TGCAGTGCTAGTGCCCGGACAGCGAGTAATGAAAAACTGTTTTTT; clone size: NA; D gene: NA; V gene: TRBV20-1; J gene: TRBJ1-4
CDR3 protein: CASSALAGVVEQFF; CDR3 DNA: TGTGCCAGCTCAGCACTAGCGGGAGTAGTTGAGCAGTTCTTC; clone size: NA; D gene: TRBD2; V gene: TRBV18; J gene: TRBJ2-1
CDR3 protein: CASSLYPPSGDYQETQYF; CDR3 DNA: TGCGCCAGCAGCTTATACCCCCCTAGCGGGGACTACCAAGAGACCCAGTACTTC; clone size: NA; D gene: TRBD2; V gene: TRBV5-1; J gene: TRBJ2-5
CDR3 protein: CASSAGTGSSYNSPLHF; CDR3 DNA: TGTGCCAGCAGTGCCGGGACAGGGAGCTCCTATAATTCACCCCTCCACTTT; clone size: few; D gene: TRBD1; V gene: TRBV6-1; J gene: TRBJ1-6
CDR3 protein: CASRGQVQTYEQYF; CDR3 DNA: TGTGCCAGCAGAGGACAGGTTCAAACCTACGAGCAGTACTTC; clone size: NA; D gene: TRBD1; V gene: TRBV6-1; J gene: TRBJ2-7
CDR3 protein: CSASAIGPYYEQYF; CDR3 DNA: TGCAGTGCCTCAGCGATCGGACCCTACTACGAGCAGTACTTC; clone size: few; D gene: NA; V gene: TRBV20-1; J gene: TRBJ2-7
CDR3 protein: CNARETSGTDTQYF; CDR3 DNA: TGCAATGCTAGAGAGACTAGCGGTACAGATACGCAGTATTTT; clone size: NA; D gene: TRBD2; V gene: TRBV20-1; J gene: TRBJ2-3
CDR3 protein: CVSSYGGTNYGYTF; CDR3 DNA: TGTGTCAGCAGTTACGGAGGGACGAACTATGGCTACACCTTC; clone size: NA; D gene: NA; V gene: TRBV6-2/TRBV6-3; J gene: TRBJ1-2
CDR3 protein: CASTDPGQAEKLFF; CDR3 DNA: TGCGCCAGTACCGACCCGGGACAGGCTGAAAAACTGTTTTTT; clone size: few; D gene: TRBD1; V gene: TRBV5-1; J gene: TRBJ1-4
CDR3 protein: CASRDLNTGELFF; CDR3 DNA: TGTGCCAGCAGGGATTTGAACACCGGGGAGCTGTTTTTT; clone size: few; D gene: NA; V gene: TRBV19; J gene: TRBJ2-2
CDR3 protein: CASSPRGGFINYGYTF; CDR3 DNA: TGTGCCAGCAGCCCCCGGGGCGGATTTATTAACTATGGCTACACCTTC; clone size: NA; D gene: NA; V gene: TRBV11-2; J gene: TRBJ1-2
CDR3 protein: CASSQEGGQPFYGYTF; CDR3 DNA: TGCGCCAGCAGCCAAGAGGGGGGGCAGCCTTTCTATGGCTACACCTTC; clone size: NA; D gene: NA; V gene: TRBV4-1; J gene: TRBJ1-2
CDR3 protein: CSASWDRGNNEQFF; CDR3 DNA: TGCAGTGCTAGTTGGGACAGGGGAAACAATGAGCAGTTCTTC; clone size: NA; D gene: TRBD1; V gene: TRBV20-1; J gene: TRBJ2-1
CDR3 protein: CASSMDRGDSGELLF; CDR3 DNA: TGTGCCAGCAGTATGGACAGGGGGGATTCCGGGGAGCTGTTGTTT; clone size: NA; D gene: TRBD1; V gene: TRBV2; J gene: TRBJ2-2
CDR3 protein: CSASTLETQYF; CDR3 DNA: TGCAGTGCTTCGACTTTGGAGACCCAGTACTTC; clone size: many; D gene: NA; V gene: TRBV20-1; J gene: TRBJ2-5
CDR3 protein: CASSIGSDDSYEQYF; CDR3 DNA: TGTGCCAGCAGCATAGGGTCAGACGACTCCTACGAGCAGTACTTC; clone size: many; D gene: NA; V gene: TRBV7-9; J gene: TRBJ2-7
CDR3 protein: CSVPGQGRETQYF; CDR3 DNA: TGCAGCGTTCCGGGACAGGGTCGAGAGACCCAGTACTTC; clone size: many; D gene: TRBD1; V gene: TRBV29-1; J gene: TRBJ2-5
CDR3 protein: CASSASGGYGNEQFF; CDR3 DNA: TGTGCCAGCAGCGCTAGCGGGGGATACGGGAATGAGCAGTTCTTC; clone size: NA; D gene: TRBD2; V gene: TRBV11-2; J gene: TRBJ2-1
CDR3 protein: CASRTDKRETQYF; CDR3 DNA: TGTGCCAGCAGGACGGACAAAAGGGAGACCCAGTACTTC; clone size: NA; D gene: NA; V gene: TRBV6-1; J gene: TRBJ2-5
CDR3 protein: CASSLALGRNEQFF; CDR3 DNA: TGCGCCAGCAGCTTGGCCTTAGGCCGCAATGAGCAGTTCTTC; clone size: NA; D gene: NA; V gene: TRBV5-1; J gene: TRBJ2-1
CDR3 protein: CSAHSGTEKAYTF; CDR3 DNA: TGCAGTGCCCATTCCGGGACGGAGAAAGCCTACACCTTC; clone size: NA; D gene: NA; V gene: TRBV20-1; J gene: TRBJ1-2
CDR3 protein: CASSYSQGSYEQYF; CDR3 DNA: TGTGCCAGCAGTTACTCACAGGGGTCCTACGAGCAGTACTTC; clone size: few; D gene: TRBD1; V gene: TRBV6-5; J gene: TRBJ2-7
CDR3 protein: CASSLEVWEGYTF; CDR3 DNA: TGTGCCAGCAGCTTAGAGGTCTGGGAAGGCTACACCTTC; clone size: few; D gene: NA; V gene: TRBV7-9; J gene: TRBJ1-2
CDR3 protein: CASSSYGQGSNQPQHF; CDR3 DNA: TGCGCCAGCAGTTCCTACGGACAGGGTAGCAATCAGCCCCAGCATTTT; clone size: NA; D gene: TRBD1; V gene: TRBV4-1; J gene: TRBJ1-5
CDR3 protein: CASSLSGRAPDTQYF; CDR3 DNA: TGTGCCAGCAGCTTGAGCGGGAGGGCCCCAGATACGCAGTATTTT; clone size: few; D gene: TRBD2; V gene: TRBV7-3; J gene: TRBJ2-3
CDR3 protein: CASTLTEYNEQFF; CDR3 DNA: TGTGCCAGCACCTTGACTGAATACAATGAGCAGTTCTTC; clone size: few; D gene: NA; V gene: TRBV5-5; J gene: TRBJ2-1
CDR3 protein: CASRIKGSGVAYNEQFF; CDR3 DNA: TGTGCCAGCAGGATTAAGGGAAGCGGGGTGGCCTACAATGAGCAGTTCTTC; clone size: few; D gene: TRBD2; V gene: TRBV6-4; J gene: TRBJ2-1
CDR3 protein: CSQEATDSHEQYF; CDR3 DNA: TGCAGTCAGGAAGCGACAGACTCCCACGAGCAGTACTTC; clone size: NA; D gene: NA; V gene: TRBV20-1; J gene: TRBJ2-7
CDR3 protein: CASSIQGSGAPQHF; CDR3 DNA: TGTGCCAGCAGCATACAGGGGTCCGGCGCTCCCCAGCATTTT; clone size: NA; D gene: TRBD1; V gene: TRBV12-3/TRBV12-4; J gene: TRBJ1-5
CDR3 protein: CAGSPGRRTDTQYF; CDR3 DNA: TGTGCCGGCAGTCCGGGACGACGCACAGATACGCAGTATTTT; clone size: NA; D gene: NA; V gene: TRBV12-3/TRBV12-4; J gene: TRBJ2-3
CDR3 protein: CAWGHQDLYSYTF; CDR3 DNA: TGTGCCTGGGGACACCAAGACCTCTATAGCTACACCTTC; clone size: NA; D gene: NA; V gene: TRBV30; J gene: TRBJ1-2
CDR3 protein: CAGSRGTGNEQFF; CDR3 DNA: TGTGCCGGCAGCCGGGGGACGGGGAATGAGCAGTTCTTC; clone size: once; D gene: NA; V gene: TRBV7-3; J gene: TRBJ2-1
CDR3 protein: CASSQWGQAFEKLFF; CDR3 DNA: TGCGCCAGCAGCCAGTGGGGACAGGCCTTCGAAAAACTGTTTTTT; clone size: NA; D gene: TRBD1; V gene: TRBV4-1; J gene: TRBJ1-4
CDR3 protein: CASQIRTSELSSYNEQFF; CDR3 DNA: TGTGCCAGCCAAATACGGACTAGCGAGCTTTCCTCCTACAATGAGCAGTTCTTC; clone size: NA; D gene: TRBD2; V gene: TRBV6-1; J gene: TRBJ2-1
CDR3 protein: CASSQEKYSYNEQFF; CDR3 DNA: TGCGCCAGCAGCCAAGAGAAGTATAGCTACAATGAGCAGTTCTTC; clone size: NA; D gene: NA; V gene: TRBV4-1; J gene: TRBJ2-1
CDR3 protein: CASSQERLGEGETQYF; CDR3 DNA: TGTGCCAGCAGCCAAGAGAGGTTGGGCGAGGGGGAGACCCAGTACTTC; clone size: NA; D gene: NA; V gene: TRBV4-2; J gene: TRBJ2-5
CDR3 protein: CASSLGVLVGGAEETQYF; CDR3 DNA: TGTGCCAGCAGCTTAGGAGTATTGGTCGGGGGGGCCGAGGAGACCCAGTACTTC; clone size: few; D gene: TRBD2; V gene: TRBV7-6; J gene: TRBJ2-5
CDR3 protein: CASSPSGRARETQYF; CDR3 DNA: TGTGCCAGCAGTCCTAGCGGGAGGGCCCGTGAGACCCAGTACTTC; clone size: NA; D gene: TRBD2; V gene: TRBV28; J gene: TRBJ2-5
CDR3 protein: CASSTDSTYEQYF; CDR3 DNA: TGTGCCAGCTCCACCGACAGTACCTACGAGCAGTACTTC; clone size: many; D gene: NA; V gene: TRBV13; J gene: TRBJ2-7
CDR3 protein: CASSRRRFEKLFF; CDR3 DNA: TGTGCCAGCAGCCGCCGACGATTTGAAAAACTGTTTTTT; clone size: few; D gene: NA; V gene: TRBV3-1; J gene: TRBJ1-4
CDR3 protein: CASSKGGGGGQVADTQYF; CDR3 DNA: TGTGCCAGCAGCAAAGGGGGCGGTGGGGGACAGGTAGCAGATACGCAGTATTTT; clone size: few; D gene: NA; V gene: TRBV21-1; J gene: TRBJ2-3
CDR3 protein: CASSSPLTGIYGYTF; CDR3 DNA: TGTGCCAGCAGCTCACCGCTGACAGGGATTTATGGCTACACCTTC; clone size: NA; D gene: TRBD1; V gene: TRBV7-8; J gene: TRBJ1-2